The 17 T cell receptor beta chains presented below share a single source sample, sequenced in a study of CD8 T cells in ankylosing spondylitis. TCRdb fed the 5' RACE reads into MiXCR, producing one record per CDR3 protein. Of some 63,000 distinct CDR3 sequences detected, roughly 6.2% appear once; the ten largest clones hold just under 5%. The sequencing sample was made of synovial fluid, either unsorted or a sorted T cell fraction (not recorded which). The receptors were gathered from a male donor with ankylosing spondylitis.

Ten or more counts support this clonotype. The V call is TRBV7-8, the J call TRBJ2-7; D uncertain. Per germline, CDR1 SGHVS and CDR2 FQNEAQ. This CDR3 is 15 amino acids long. The V gene lost 5 bases and the J gene lost 2 bases, with 16 bases spanning the gap. The chain's CDR3 is CASSLLGPAAYEQYF. In DNA form, the CDR3 reads TGTGCCAGCAGCCTACTCGGACCCGCAGCCTACGAGCAGTACTTC.

This clonotype has a handful of counts. The chain uses TRBV18 and TRBJ2-3; no clear D. The CDR3 extends over 15 amino acids. The germline V and J ends were trimmed by 2 bases and 3 bases, with 12 bases remaining between them. Per germline, CDR1 KGHSH and CDR2 LQKENI. CDR3 nucleotides: TGTGCCAGCTCACCATTCGGAGAGTGGACAGATACGCAGTATTTT. Protein sequence: CASSPFGEWTDTQYF.

The rearrangement uses TRBV28 and TRBJ2-4; possible D gene TRBD2, 6 bases. Trimming removed 7 bases at V and 1 base at J, with 14 bases between. The germline CDR1 and CDR2 sequences are MDHEN and SYDVKM. This CDR3 is built from 15 residues. In nucleotides, the CDR3 is TGTGCCAGCACCCGAGCGGGTATGGCCAAAAACATTCAGTACTTC. As protein: CASTRAGMAKNIQYF.

The chain joins TRBV7-9 to TRBJ2-1, with D perhaps matching TRBD2 (6 bases). This CDR3 comprises 17 residues. Germline CDR1 SEHNR, CDR2 FQNEAQ (reference sequence). V dropped 5 bases and J dropped 0 bases, with 17 bases sitting between them. CDR3 sequence (DNA): TGTGCCAGCAGCCCCCGTGGGGCGGGATCCTCCTACAATGAGCAGTTCTTC. It yields the protein CASSPRGAGSSYNEQFF.

This clonotype was seen more than once but under ten times. CDR3 region: CASSQGGGRLNEKLFF. The CDR3 DNA follows: TGTGCCAGCAGCCAAGGAGGGGGACGGTTAAATGAAAAACTGTTTTTT. The genes are TRBV4-2 and TRBJ1-4; TRBD1 is a possible D gene (6 bases). Trimming pared 1 base from V and 5 bases from J, leaving 14 bases between. The CDR3 sequence is 16 residues long. Germline assignment: CDR1 LGHNA and CDR2 YNFKEQ.

This clonotype was counted ten times or more. V is TRBV3-1 and J is TRBJ1-3; possible D gene TRBD1, 5 bases. Per germline, CDR1 LGHDT and CDR2 YNNKEL (reference sequence). V lost 4 bases to trimming and J lost 3 bases, with 7 bases between them. The CDR3 is 13 residues long. The CDR3 coding sequence is TGTGCCAGCAGCCGGGACGTTGGAAACACCATATATTTT. Its protein is CASSRDVGNTIYF.

This chain links TRBV27 with TRBJ1-1; D is possibly TRBD1 (6 bases). V lost 10 bases, J lost 2 bases, and 11 bases lay in between. The CDR3 is 12 amino acids. Germline lookup yields CDR1 MNHEY and CDR2 SMNVEV (reference sequence). For the CDR3, the DNA is TGTGCCACCCGGGACACCAACACTGAAGCTTTCTTT. Translation: CATRDTNTEAFF.

This chain links TRBV20-1 with TRBJ2-4; 7 bases agree with TRBD1. Germline values: CDR1 DFQATT, CDR2 SNEGSKA (reference sequence). V gave up 6 bases and J gave up 8 bases; unmatched junction bases: 7. The CDR3 has 12 amino acids. The CDR3 protein is CSASTGFDIQYF. The CDR3 bases are TGCAGTGCGTCGACAGGGTTCGACATTCAGTACTTC.

V and J are TRBV2 and TRBJ1-5; D unresolved. V was clipped by 10 bases and J by 4 bases, with 14 bases between them. There are 13 residues in the CDR3. Germline CDR1 SNHLY, CDR2 FYNNEI. The CDR3: CAIQEGENQPQHF. CDR3 bases: TGTGCCATCCAGGAGGGTGAAAATCAGCCCCAGCATTTT. Full variable domain (missing parts from reference TRBV2 and TRBJ1-5): EPEVTQTPSHQVTQMGQEVILRCVPISNHLYFYWYRQILGQKVEFLVSFYNNEISEKSEIFDDQFSVERPDGSNFTLKIRSTKLEDSAMYFCAIQEGENQPQHFGDGTRLSIL.

There are many counts of this clonotype. This chain uses TRBV20-1 with TRBJ2-1; 9 positions match TRBD2. The CDR3 covers 15 residues. Germline CDR1 is DFQATT and CDR2 is SNEGSKA (reference sequence). Losses at the gene ends were 5 bases for V and 4 bases for J; bases not matched to a gene: 9. CDR3 bases: TGCAGTGCTTACGCGACTAGCGGAGGGTACAATGAGCAGTTCTTC. It specifies CSAYATSGGYNEQFF.

This clonotype has ten or more counts. V gene TRBV4-1 combines with J gene TRBJ2-4; 12 nucleotides match TRBD1. V was pared by 0 bases and J by 1 base, with 7 bases of the junction left unmatched. Germline CDR1 reads MGHRA; CDR2 reads YSYEKL. The CDR3 runs 19 residues. As DNA, the CDR3 is TGCGCCAGCAGCCAAGATCTGGGACAGGGGGCCGGGGCCAAAAACATTCAGTACTTC. It is translated as CASSQDLGQGAGAKNIQYF.

This clonotype was seen a handful of times. V is TRBV28 and J is TRBJ1-1; 7 nucleotides match TRBD1. The CDR3 spans 15 residues. Germline trimming cut 6 bases from V and 2 bases from J; bases unmatched to any gene: 9. Per the germline V gene, CDR1 is MDHEN and CDR2 is SYDVKM. The CDR3 region has the DNA TGTGCCAGCAGGCCGAGGGGGCAGTTAAACACTGAAGCTTTCTTT. Protein: CASRPRGQLNTEAFF.

This clonotype was counted ten times or more. The CDR3 reads CASSLVGTGYGYTF. CDR3 nucleotide sequence: TGTGCCAGCAGCTTAGTGGGAACCGGCTATGGCTACACCTTC. This chain uses TRBV11-2 with TRBJ1-2, with D uncertain. Germline assignment: CDR1 SGHAT and CDR2 FQNNGV. This CDR3 contains 14 residues. Trimming left V 1 base short and J 4 bases short, with 10 bases between.

This clonotype has only a few counts. The chain links TRBV6-1 to TRBJ2-7; 13 nucleotides match TRBD2. Trimming removed 8 bases from V and 5 bases from J; junction bases left unmatched: 6. The CDR3 runs 14 residues. Germline V gives CDR1 MNHNS, CDR2 SASEGT. The CDR3 is CASGRLAGGDEQYF. CDR3 sequence (DNA): TGTGCCAGCGGCCGACTAGCGGGAGGAGACGAGCAGTACTTC.

This sequence joins TRBV7-3 and TRBJ1-5; 7 nucleotides line up with TRBD1. The germline gives CDR1 SGHTA, CDR2 FQGTGA. CDR3 length: 14 amino acids. Germline trimming cut 0 bases from V and 7 bases from J; bases unmatched to any gene: 3. The DNA for the CDR3 is TGTGCCAGCAGCTTAACAGGGGGCGGGCAGCCCCAGCATTTT. Protein sequence: CASSLTGGGQPQHF. Variable domain in full (rest from reference TRBV7-3 and TRBJ1-5): GAGVSQTPSNKVTEKGKYVELRCDPISGHTALYWYRQSLGQGPEFLIYFQGTGAADDSGLPNDRFFAVRPEGSVSTLKIQRTERGDSAVYLCASSLTGGGQPQHFGDGTRLSIL.

The CDR3 DNA sequence: TGTGCCAGCAGTTATAGCGGATACACCTACAATGAGCAGTTCTTC. Its translation: CASSYSGYTYNEQFF. The chain links TRBV28 to TRBJ2-1, with a tentative D call TRBD2 (6 bases). Trimming left V 4 bases short and J 2 bases short, with 12 bases between. The CDR3 totals 15 residues. Germline lookup yields CDR1 MDHEN and CDR2 SYDVKM.

This clonotype was counted at least ten times. The chain employs TRBV3-1 and TRBJ2-3; D may be TRBD2 (6 bases). From germline, CDR1 is LGHDT and CDR2 YNNKEL (reference sequence). The CDR3 has 16 amino acids. With 2 bases removed from V and 3 bases from J, the gap between germline ends came to 15 bases. The CDR3 sequence is CASSQNRLVGTDTQYF. In DNA, the CDR3 is TGTGCCAGCAGCCAAAACCGACTAGTCGGTACAGATACGCAGTATTTT.